A single sample gave rise to the 25 T cell receptor beta chains below, sequenced in a study of CD8+ T cells in alopecia areata. RNA, once extracted, was reverse transcribed into cDNA for use as the sequencing template. The protocol was immunoSEQ multiplex PCR, while the TCRdb copy is restricted to in-frame clones and leaves out a portion. The sample gives 150,000 or so clones, over 70% of which show up once; about 15% is in the top ten. The sample here was CD8+ T cells sorted from blood, taken at week 0. These receptor sequences come from a human donor with alopecia areata.

The V call is TRBV4-2, the J call TRBJ2-7; D is unresolved. V was clipped by 0 bases and J by 0 bases, with 9 bases between them. This CDR3 is built from 15 residues. Germline values: CDR1 LGHNA, CDR2 YNFKEQ. CDR3: CASSQDYGTSYEQYF. The DNA for the CDR3 is TGTGCCAGCAGCCAAGATTATGGCACCTCCTACGAGCAGTACTTC.

The chain combines TRBV6-5 with TRBJ2-2; D might be TRBD2 (5 bases). Germline V gene data show CDR1 as MNHEY and CDR2 as SVGAGI. The germline V and J ends were trimmed by 5 bases and 8 bases, with 15 bases remaining between them. The CDR3 extends over 14 amino acids. The CDR3 sequence is CASSQRTLRGELFF. Written as DNA, the CDR3 is TGTGCCAGCAGTCAAAGGACTCTTCGTGGGGAGCTGTTTTTT.

V usage is TRBV29-1 and J usage is TRBJ2-1; D is perhaps TRBD2 (5 bases). The germline V gene has CDR1 SQVTM and CDR2 ANQGSEA. Between the trimmed V and J ends, which lost 3 bases and 6 bases, there was a span of 15 bases. The CDR3 is made up of 14 amino acids. Here the CDR3 reads CSVDGSPGTNEQFF. The CDR3 DNA reads TGCAGCGTTGATGGATCGCCGGGAACCAATGAGCAGTTCTTC.

This clone rates as medium-sized (0.01 to 0.1%). This chain joins TRBV2 and TRBJ2-3; no reliable D call. There are 15 residues in the CDR3. V lost 10 bases and J lost 1, with 18 bases in between. Germline CDR1 and CDR2: SNHLY and FYNNEI. CDR3 protein: CATKDGRSGTDTQYF. Written as DNA, the CDR3 is TGTGCCACCAAAGATGGTAGAAGCGGCACAGATACGCAGTATTTT. The full variable domain, its missing parts supplied by reference TRBV2 and TRBJ2-3, is EPEVTQTPSHQVTQMGQEVILRCVPISNHLYFYWYRQILGQKVEFLVSFYNNEISEKSEIFDDQFSVERPDGSNFTLKIRSTKLEDSAMYFCATKDGRSGTDTQYFGPGTRLTVL.

The rearrangement links TRBV5-1 to TRBJ1-2, with D uncertain. V was shortened by 1 base and J by 4 bases, with 11 bases between the two germline ends. The germline CDR1 and CDR2 sequences are SGHRS and YFSETQ. The CDR3 has 14 residues. CDR3 sequence reads: CASSLRLHSYGYTF. Here the CDR3 DNA reads TGCGCCAGCAGCTTGCGTCTCCACTCCTATGGCTACACCTTC.

The chain is built from TRBV19 and TRBJ1-5; 7 bases line up with TRBD1. V lost 6 bases, J lost 3 bases, and 8 bases stayed unmatched. The CDR3 loop spans 15 amino acids. CDR1 and CDR2 from the germline V gene are LNHDA and SQIVND (reference sequence). The CDR3 bases are TGTGCCAGTAGCCTCGGGACAGACTTCAATCAGCCCCAGCATTTT. It translates to CASSLGTDFNQPQHF. Full variable domain (remainder filled in from reference TRBV19 and TRBJ1-5): DGGITQSPKYLFRKEGQNVTLSCEQNLNHDAMYWYRQDPGQGLRLIYYSQIVNDFQKGDIAEGYSVSREKKESFPLTVTSAQKNPTAFYLCASSLGTDFNQPQHFGDGTRLSIL.

This chain links TRBV7-9 with TRBJ2-4; D is unresolved. V shed 4 bases and J shed 8 bases, with 6 bases lying between them. The CDR3 loop spans 11 amino acids. The V gene's germline CDR1 is SEHNR and CDR2 FQNEAQ (reference sequence). The CDR3 DNA sequence: TGTGCCAGCAGCTCATCAGACATTCAGTACTTC. It translates to CASSSSDIQYF.

This chain links TRBV5-1 with TRBJ2-7; 9 bases are a match to TRBD1. This CDR3 region has 15 residues. Per germline, CDR1 SGHRS and CDR2 YFSETQ. With V trimmed by 4 bases and J by 4 bases, 9 bases remained unmatched. This CDR3 is CASSPWTGAEYEQYF. The DNA of the CDR3 is TGCGCCAGCAGCCCCTGGACAGGGGCTGAGTACGAGCAGTACTTC.

V usage is TRBV2 and J usage is TRBJ2-7; tentative D call: TRBD2 (6 bases). CDR1 and CDR2 from the germline V gene are SNHLY and FYNNEI. The CDR3 is made up of 15 amino acids. V dropped 4 bases and J dropped 6 bases, with 19 bases sitting between them. The CDR3 DNA sequence: TGTGCCAGCAGTGTAGCGGCAGTCCCCCGAGGCGAGCAGTACTTC. Its translation: CASSVAAVPRGEQYF.

The chain combines TRBV19 with TRBJ2-1; D could derive from TRBD1 or TRBD2 (7 bases each). The CDR3 sequence is 18 residues long. Germline CDR1 LNHDA, CDR2 SQIVND (reference sequence). Trimming removed 1 base at V and 0 bases at J, with 16 bases between. The CDR3 loop reads CASSIGQGGISSYNEQFF. CDR3 bases: TGTGCCAGTAGTATAGGACAGGGAGGGATCAGCTCCTACAATGAGCAGTTCTTC.

V and J are TRBV19 and TRBJ2-6; D uncertain. V was pared by 3 bases and J by 0 bases, with 6 bases between. Germline V gene sequence: CDR1 LNHDA, CDR2 SQIVND (reference sequence). The CDR3 spans 15 residues. The CDR3 is CASSIIDSGANVLTF. In DNA, the CDR3 is TGTGCCAGTAGTATCATCGACTCTGGGGCCAACGTCCTGACTTTC.

This chain uses TRBV5-1 with TRBJ1-6; maybe TRBD1 (6 bases). Germline V gene lookup returns CDR1 SGHRS and CDR2 YFSETQ. V gave up 0 bases and J gave up 9 bases, with 16 bases separating them. This CDR3 spans 16 amino acids. CDR3 sequence (DNA): TGCGCCAGCAGCTTGGGACAGGCCCCGGAGGTTTCACCCCTCCACTTT. Translated: CASSLGQAPEVSPLHF.

V gene TRBV5-1 combines with J gene TRBJ2-1; 11 bases are a match to TRBD2. There are 14 residues in the CDR3. V was pared by 5 bases and J by 6 bases, with 4 bases of the junction left unmatched. Germline V gene lookup returns CDR1 SGHRS and CDR2 YFSETQ. This CDR3 reads CASRIAGGTNEQFF. The CDR3 region has the DNA TGCGCCAGCAGAATAGCGGGAGGGACCAATGAGCAGTTCTTC.

Worth noting for this clone: Within the sample, other DNA sequences also encode this same CDR3. J is TRBJ2-1 and V is TRBV29-1, with a possible D match to TRBD2 (7 bases). Germline V lookup: CDR1 SQVTM, CDR2 ANQGSEA. V was trimmed by 3 bases and J by 6 bases, leaving 12 bases between them. This CDR3 spans 13 amino acids. The CDR3 region has the DNA TGCAGCGTTGAGGGGGGGCAGGTCAATGAGCAGTTCTTC. As protein: CSVEGGQVNEQFF.

The V and J genes are TRBV4-1 and TRBJ2-1, with 8 bases matching TRBD2. J lost 9 bases, V lost 7 bases, and 8 bases had no gene match. This CDR3 has 13 amino acids. Germline CDR1 and CDR2: MGHRA and YSYEKL. The CDR3 DNA reads as TGCGCCAGCAAACGGGAGGGCATTGGTGAGCAGTTCTTC. Amino acid sequence: CASKREGIGEQFF.

This chain joins TRBV30 and TRBJ1-1, with D possibly matching TRBD1 (5 bases). The V end was cut by 3 bases, the J end by 2 bases, with 10 bases between. The CDR3 sequence is 13 residues long. CDR1 and CDR2 (germline): GTSNPN, SVGIG (reference sequence). CDR3 residues: CAWRQALNTEAFF. Here the CDR3 DNA reads TGTGCCTGGAGACAGGCCCTTAACACTGAAGCTTTCTTT.

This clone occurred once. The rearrangement links TRBV27 to TRBJ2-7; a weak D match, TRBD2 (6 bases). Germline CDR1 reads MNHEY; CDR2 reads SMNVEV (reference sequence). This CDR3 contains 14 residues. V dropped 3 bases and J dropped 3 bases, with 12 bases sitting between them. The CDR3 DNA sequence: TGTGCCAGCAGTTTCCGTAGGGAGGTCTACGAGCAGTACTTC. Residues: CASSFRREVYEQYF.

This clone was seen more than once but under ten times. The chain links TRBV7-9 to TRBJ2-1; TRBD2 is a possible D gene (6 bases). Germline CDR1 SEHNR, CDR2 FQNEAQ (reference sequence). CDR3 length equals 15 residues. V lost 3 bases, J lost 6 bases, and 15 bases lay in between. The CDR3 nucleotides read TGTGCCAGCAGCTTGGAGGAGGGTTCGGGCAATGAGCAGTTCTTC. Translating it yields CASSLEEGSGNEQFF.

The CDR3, as DNA: TGCACTTCAGGGAGCGGGAGTTCAAATGAGCAGTTCTTC. As protein: CTSGSGSSNEQFF. The chain uses TRBV29-1 and TRBJ2-1, with 8 bases lining up with TRBD2. Per germline, CDR1 SQVTM and CDR2 ANQGSEA. The CDR3 contains 13 residues.

This clone was counted between two and nine times. Other DNA sequences in the sample encode the same CDR3. The V gene is TRBV7-9, the J gene TRBJ2-7; D is undetermined. CDR3 length: 12 residues. Per the germline V gene, CDR1 is SEHNR and CDR2 is FQNEAQ (reference sequence). Trimming took 5 bases from V and 0 from J, leaving 5 bases between them. The CDR3 reads CASSTDSYEQYF. CDR3 nucleotides: TGTGCCAGCAGCACAGACTCCTACGAGCAGTACTTC.

V usage is TRBV30 and J usage is TRBJ2-7, with D tentatively TRBD1 (5 bases). The V gene's germline CDR1 is GTSNPN and CDR2 SVGIG (reference sequence). The CDR3 sequence is 13 residues long. Trimming cost V 0 bases and J 5 bases, with 11 bases left between them. The CDR3 is CAWSVTTVDEQYF. CDR3 in DNA: TGTGCCTGGAGTGTAACGACAGTCGACGAGCAGTACTTC.

This chain connects TRBV27 to TRBJ2-3; a possible D gene is TRBD1 (5 bases). CDR3 length equals 17 residues. CDR1 is MNHEY and CDR2 is SMNVEV in the germline V gene (reference sequence). Trimming stripped 4 bases from V and 0 bases from J, with 17 bases between. CDR3 in amino acids: CASSYGLGPRSTDTQYF. The CDR3 DNA sequence: TGTGCCAGCAGTTACGGCTTGGGGCCTAGGAGCACAGATACGCAGTATTTT.

Here the CDR3 DNA reads TGTGCCAGCAGCTGGGGCCACGGGAGCCTGGAAGAGCAGTACTTC. Its translation is CASSWGHGSLEEQYF. The J gene is TRBJ2-7, the V gene TRBV27; D perhaps matches TRBD2 (6 bases). Germline V gene lookup returns CDR1 MNHEY and CDR2 SMNVEV (reference sequence). The CDR3 is 15 amino acids. V lost 6 bases, J lost 7 bases, and 22 bases lay in between.

The J gene is TRBJ2-7, the V gene TRBV7-2, with 12 nucleotides matching TRBD2. V lost 8 bases to trimming and J lost 6 bases; unmatched junction nucleotides: 2. There are 12 residues in the CDR3. Looked up from germline, CDR1 is SGHTA and CDR2 is FQGNSA. CDR3 region: CASLLAGGEQYF. The CDR3 nucleotides are TGTGCCAGCCTACTAGCGGGAGGCGAGCAGTACTTC.

The chain uses TRBV25-1 and TRBJ2-1; 11 bases line up with TRBD2. V was pared by 3 bases and J by 4 bases, with 2 bases of the junction left unmatched. The CDR3 is 15 amino acids. Germline assignment: CDR1 MGHDK and CDR2 SYGVNS. CDR3 sequence: CASSDPSGGYNEQFF. In DNA form, the CDR3 reads TGTGCCAGCAGTGACCCTAGCGGGGGGTACAATGAGCAGTTCTTC.